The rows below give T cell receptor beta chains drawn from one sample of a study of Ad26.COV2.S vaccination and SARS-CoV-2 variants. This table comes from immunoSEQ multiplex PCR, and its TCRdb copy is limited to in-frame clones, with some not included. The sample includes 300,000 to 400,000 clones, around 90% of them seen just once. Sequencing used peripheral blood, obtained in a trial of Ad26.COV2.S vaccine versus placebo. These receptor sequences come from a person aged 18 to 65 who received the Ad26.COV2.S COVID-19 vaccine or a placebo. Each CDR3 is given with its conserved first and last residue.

CASSKALLQVQETQYF	TRBV21-1	TRBJ2-5
CASTNRVTEAFF	TRBV12-3/TRBV12-4	TRBJ1-1
CASSRDFTDTQYF	TRBV12-3/TRBV12-4	TRBJ2-3
CASSLDGYSGANVLTF	TRBV7-3	TRBJ2-6
CAWKKTLIRTEAFF	TRBV30	TRBJ1-1
CASRPGQGSTEAFF	TRBV5-6	TRBJ1-1
CASSFLTGAGELFF	TRBV7-9	TRBJ2-2
CASSATTEDNEQFF	TRBV11-3	TRBJ2-1
CASSLGGRHTDTQYF	TRBV7-9	TRBJ2-3
CASSLQGNGADTQYF	TRBV5-1	TRBJ2-3
CASSSLAGGWDGYTF	TRBV27	TRBJ1-2
CSVLGAPGHPNTEAFF	TRBV29-1	TRBJ1-1
CASSESVNYNEQFF	TRBV5-1	TRBJ2-1
CASSLIGREGTEAFF	TRBV5-1	TRBJ1-1
CASSLVFGGGAYEQYF	TRBV13	TRBJ2-7
CASSQDWGANEAFF	TRBV4-1	TRBJ1-1
CASSPPKTGGAGYGYTF	TRBV18	TRBJ1-2
CAWSDRNQPQHF	TRBV30	TRBJ1-5
CATTTGAYEQYF	TRBV6-5	TRBJ2-7
CASSLNGPGRSHEQYF	TRBV11-2	TRBJ2-7
CASSQTQETQYF	TRBV3-1/TRBV3-2	TRBJ2-5
CASSQRPVATNEKLFF	TRBV6-2/TRBV6-3	TRBJ1-4
CASKPGAGPSYEQYF	TRBV2	TRBJ2-7
CASSPEGGQPQHF	TRBV6-4	TRBJ1-5
CASSGGEGYTF	TRBV6-4	TRBJ1-2
CASSQSLLNSPLHF	TRBV4-2	TRBJ1-6
CSASTGASYTF	TRBV20-1	TRBJ1-2
CASSLLPDREQFF	TRBV7-6	TRBJ2-1